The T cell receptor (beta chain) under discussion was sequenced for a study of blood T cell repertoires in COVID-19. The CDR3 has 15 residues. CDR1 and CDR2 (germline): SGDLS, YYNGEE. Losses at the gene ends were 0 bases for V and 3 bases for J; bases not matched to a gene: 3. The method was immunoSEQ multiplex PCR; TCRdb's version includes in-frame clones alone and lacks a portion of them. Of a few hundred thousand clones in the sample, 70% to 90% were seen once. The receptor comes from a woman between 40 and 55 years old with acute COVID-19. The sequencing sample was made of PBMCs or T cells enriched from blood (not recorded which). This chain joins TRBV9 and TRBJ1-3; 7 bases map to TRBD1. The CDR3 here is CASSVGGGIGNTIYF. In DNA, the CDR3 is TGTGCCAGCAGCGTAGGAGGGGGCATTGGAAACACCATATATTTT.